This T cell receptor beta chain was documented in a study of blood T cell repertoires in COVID-19. Looking at the study overall: The cDNA or gDNA used as material had been derived from T cells, B-cell-depleted T cells, or PBMCs.

Methods used by the authors: Amplification with reference gene primers provided the estimates of nucleated cell counts. Data came from immunoSEQ multiplex PCR; TCRdb stores just in-frame clones and leaves some out. Clone size and V and J calls were adopted from that table, with D and trimming inferred from the DNA. The data hold around 140,000 clones, with roughly 79% observed a single time. The V end was cut by 0 bases, the J end by 2 bases, with 10 bases between. The CDR3 is 15 residues long. Per the germline V gene, CDR1 is ENHRY and CDR2 is SYGVKD. The chain links TRBV10-3 to TRBJ1-2; D is ambiguous. Sequencing was performed on peripheral blood. This TCR derives from a woman between 55 and 75 years old with acute or convalescent COVID-19. The chain's CDR3 is CAISESASRNYGYTF. CDR3 nucleotide sequence: TGTGCCATCAGTGAGTCGGCCAGTCGAAACTATGGCTACACCTTC.